The 17 T cell receptor beta chains given below trace back to one sample, sequenced in a study of T cell clonotyping in hematopoietic cell transplantation. Time point given: recipient sample about 28 days before transplant, after cytoreduction. TCRdb's copy holds only in-frame clones and misses some; the assay was immunoSEQ multiplex PCR. The table has some 30,000 clones, more than 60% seen once. The sample here was peripheral blood mononuclear cells, taken before stem cell transplant. The receptors come from a woman aged 25 to 39 with chronic myeloid leukemia. Some clones in this sample may be carry-over from other donors' samples.

This clone was recorded only once. This sequence joins TRBV19 and TRBJ1-5; possibly TRBD1 for D (6 bases). This CDR3 has 16 amino acids. Germline CDR1 and CDR2: LNHDA and SQIVND (reference sequence). Between the trimmed V and J ends, which lost 0 bases and 6 bases, there was a span of 15 bases. CDR3 in DNA: TGTGCCAGTAGTATAGATCAGGGGTTTAGCGGTCAGCCCCAGCATTTT. This encodes CASSIDQGFSGQPQHF.

The chain couples TRBV19 to TRBJ1-4; possible D gene TRBD1, 6 bases. In germline, CDR1 is LNHDA, CDR2 SQIVND (reference sequence). Between the trimmed V and J ends, which lost 2 bases and 8 bases, there was a span of 9 bases. The CDR3 is made up of 13 amino acids. The CDR3: CASSIWGREKLFF. CDR3 sequence (DNA): TGTGCCAGTAGTATATGGGGGCGCGAAAAACTGTTTTTT.

This chain uses TRBV19 with TRBJ1-1; D gene ambiguous. CDR3 length equals 13 residues. Germline assignment: CDR1 LNHDA and CDR2 SQIVND (reference sequence). Trimming stripped 4 bases from V and 3 bases from J, with 9 bases between. The CDR3 here is CASSTDRDTEAFF. The CDR3 nucleotides read TGTGCCAGTAGTACCGACCGAGACACTGAAGCTTTCTTT.

The CDR3 bases are TGTGCCAGCGACGAAAAGGGGACAAGGCTTGGAAATCAGCCCCAGCATTTT. Amino acids: CASDEKGTRLGNQPQHF. This sequence joins TRBV25-1 and TRBJ1-5; D possibly corresponds to TRBD1 (6 bases). The V and J ends lost 8 bases and 4 bases respectively, with 24 bases between them. The CDR3 sequence is 17 residues long. CDR1 is MGHDK, CDR2 SYGVNS, per germline.

The chain joins TRBV29-1 to TRBJ1-2, with D uncertain. Per the germline V gene, CDR1 is SQVTM and CDR2 is ANQGSEA. Trimming took off 4 bases at V and 4 bases at J, with 13 bases between the two ends. The CDR3 spans 13 residues. The CDR3 sequence: CSVAGASVYGYTF. Here the CDR3 DNA reads TGCAGCGTTGCTGGCGCTTCTGTCTATGGCTACACCTTC.

The V gene is TRBV5-8, the J gene TRBJ1-2, with D unresolved. Germline V gene data show CDR1 as SGHTS and CDR2 as YDEGEE. This CDR3 has 16 amino acids. The V end lost 0 bases, the J end lost 3 bases, and 15 bases lay between the germline ends. The DNA for the CDR3 is TGTGCCAGCAGCTTGGCCTCGGGTTTGGATCACTATGGCTACACCTTC. Protein: CASSLASGLDHYGYTF.

The chain couples TRBV6-6 to TRBJ1-2, with unresolved D. This CDR3 contains 15 residues. CDR1 and CDR2 (germline): MNHNY, SVGAGI (reference sequence). Trimming pared 4 bases from V and 8 bases from J, leaving 20 bases between. CDR3 residues: CASSSPSGSYSGYTF. In DNA form, the CDR3 reads TGTGCCAGCAGTTCCCCGAGCGGGTCCTACTCGGGCTACACCTTC.

This chain connects TRBV5-1 to TRBJ1-4; 7 nucleotides align to TRBD1. The germline V gene encodes CDR1 SGHRS and CDR2 YFSETQ. The CDR3 has 14 residues. V shed 4 bases, J shed 6 bases, and the junction held 6 bases outside the gene matches. In nucleotides, the CDR3 is TGCGCCAGCAGCACCGGACAGGTGGATGAAAAACTGTTTTTT. Its protein is CASSTGQVDEKLFF. The full variable domain, with the rest looked up from reference TRBV5-1 and TRBJ1-4, is KAGVTQTPRYLIKTRGQQVTLSCSPISGHRSVSWYQQTPGQGLQFLFEYFSETQRNKGNFPGRFSGRQFSNSRSEMNVSTLELGDSALYLCASSTGQVDEKLFFGSGTQLSVL.

V is TRBV7-9 and J is TRBJ1-2, with D uncertain. Trimming left V 5 bases short and J 8 bases short, with 15 bases between. The CDR3 covers 13 residues. Germline values: CDR1 SEHNR, CDR2 FQNEAQ (reference sequence). CDR3 bases: TGTGCCAGCAGCCAGAAGGCCTCGGGCGGCTACACCTTC. It specifies CASSQKASGGYTF.

The table lists this clone with a few counts. V is TRBV27 and J is TRBJ2-2; tentatively, D is TRBD1 (5 bases). Germline V gene data show CDR1 as MNHEY and CDR2 as SMNVEV (reference sequence). Deletions cut 7 bases from V and 1 base from J, with 10 bases between. This CDR3 has 14 amino acids. CDR3 nucleotide sequence: TGTGCCAGCACAAGGGGCGTGAACACCGGGGAGCTGTTTTTT. Translating it yields CASTRGVNTGELFF.

The CDR3 reads CASSYSGTNNSPLHF. The CDR3 nucleotides read TGTGCCAGCAGTTACTCGGGGACAAATAATTCACCCCTCCACTTT. This rearrangement joins TRBV6-5 to TRBJ1-6; tentative D call: TRBD1 (6 bases). The V gene lost 0 bases and the J gene lost 5 bases, with 8 bases spanning the gap. This CDR3 has 15 residues. Germline assignment: CDR1 MNHEY and CDR2 SVGAGI.

To note about this clone: At one of its ends the junction is not consistent with the germline gene, which may arise from a read error. This chain joins TRBV14 and TRBJ2-7, with D unresolved. The CDR3 covers 12 residues. Germline assignment: CDR1 SGHDN and CDR2 FVKESK. The CDR3 bases are TGTGCCAGCAGCCAAGGCACCTACGTGCAGTACTTC. As protein: CASSQGTYVQYF.

This chain links TRBV6-5 with TRBJ1-2, with D perhaps TRBD1 (5 bases). With 6 bases removed from V and 4 bases from J, the gap between germline ends came to 18 bases. Looked up from germline, CDR1 is MNHEY and CDR2 is SVGAGI. The CDR3 has 15 residues. CDR3 DNA: TGTGCCAGCAGATCTGGGACCGCTCTTGGCTATGGCTACACCTTC. This sequence encodes CASRSGTALGYGYTF.

V gene TRBV6-6 combines with J gene TRBJ2-2; D is tentatively TRBD1 or TRBD2 (5 bases each). CDR1 and CDR2 (germline): MNHNY, SVGAGI (reference sequence). The V end was cut by 11 bases, the J end by 0 bases, with 16 bases between. This CDR3 spans 15 amino acids. Here the CDR3 reads CAGGGQAANTGELFF. The CDR3, as DNA: TGTGCCGGGGGTGGGCAGGCAGCGAACACCGGGGAGCTGTTTTTT.

The V call is TRBV14, the J call TRBJ2-7; 7 positions agree with TRBD1. CDR1 and CDR2 (germline): SGHDN, FVKESK. The CDR3 length is 14 residues. Trimming removed 6 bases from V and 6 bases from J; junction bases left unmatched: 11. The DNA of the CDR3 is TGTGCCAGCAGTCTGACAGGGATGTTAAGCGAGCAGTACTTC. It encodes CASSLTGMLSEQYF.

The chain couples TRBV2 to TRBJ1-2; the D gene is possibly TRBD1 (5 bases). Per germline, CDR1 SNHLY and CDR2 FYNNEI. The CDR3 is 13 amino acids. The V and J ends lost 8 bases and 4 bases respectively, with 14 bases between them. In DNA, the CDR3 is TGTGCCAGCCTCATCCAGGGCCTCTATGGCTACACCTTC. As protein: CASLIQGLYGYTF.

This clone was recorded only once. The chain is built from TRBV19 and TRBJ2-7; no firm D call. The CDR3 contains 15 residues. The V end lost 5 bases, the J end lost 2 bases, and 16 bases lay between the germline ends. Per germline, CDR1 LNHDA and CDR2 SQIVND (reference sequence). The DNA for the CDR3 is TGTGCCAGTAGTCAAAGCTATAGTCCCACCTACGAGCAGTACGTC. Amino acids: CASSQSYSPTYEQYV.